The rows below give T cell receptor beta chains drawn from one sample of a study of neoadjuvant anti-PD-1 for oral cavity cancer. Data came from immunoSEQ multiplex PCR; TCRdb stores just in-frame clones and leaves some out. The data contain roughly 13,000 clones, about two thirds of them singletons. The specimen was PBMCs, collected after nivolumab (anti-PD-1) treatment. These receptors originate from a person aged 35-79 years with oral cavity squamous cell carcinoma. The conserved cysteine and the conserved F or W are not part of the CDR3 here. The order of the fields is V gene, J gene, D gene, clone size, CDR3 protein. A D gene is named only where the DNA matches it firmly. Only some rows state a clone size, as once, few, many or a class for expanded clones.

v_gene: TRBV6-1; j_gene: TRBJ1-2; d_gene: NA; abundance: NA; CDR3aa: ASSESAGAGSYT
v_gene: TRBV19; j_gene: TRBJ2-1; d_gene: NA; abundance: NA; CDR3aa: ASTDRGGSYNEQF
v_gene: TRBV6-1; j_gene: TRBJ1-5; d_gene: NA; abundance: NA; CDR3aa: ASSGQNSNQPQH
v_gene: TRBV7-2; j_gene: TRBJ2-1; d_gene: TRBD2; abundance: NA; CDR3aa: ASSLEGTSGRFYNEQF
v_gene: TRBV11-2; j_gene: TRBJ2-7; d_gene: NA; abundance: NA; CDR3aa: ASSFGAPGGQY
v_gene: TRBV7-8; j_gene: TRBJ2-5; d_gene: TRBD1; abundance: few; CDR3aa: ASSLGRQGIGAARETQY
v_gene: TRBV9; j_gene: TRBJ2-1; d_gene: TRBD2; abundance: NA; CDR3aa: ASSPNPGGGNEQF
v_gene: TRBV6-6; j_gene: TRBJ2-2; d_gene: NA; abundance: few; CDR3aa: ASEGRNTGELF
v_gene: TRBV15; j_gene: TRBJ1-1; d_gene: NA; abundance: NA; CDR3aa: ATSRAVGKGEAF
v_gene: TRBV6-5; j_gene: TRBJ2-7; d_gene: TRBD1; abundance: few; CDR3aa: ASRLDRANGEQY
v_gene: TRBV5-3; j_gene: TRBJ1-1; d_gene: NA; abundance: NA; CDR3aa: ARSLRTEAF
v_gene: TRBV27; j_gene: TRBJ1-3; d_gene: TRBD1; abundance: NA; CDR3aa: ASSLRGGTGGNSGNTIY
v_gene: TRBV5-1; j_gene: TRBJ2-5; d_gene: NA; abundance: NA; CDR3aa: ASSRETVVETQY
v_gene: TRBV2; j_gene: TRBJ2-1; d_gene: NA; abundance: NA; CDR3aa: ASSRSGNEQF
v_gene: TRBV25-1; j_gene: TRBJ2-5; d_gene: TRBD1; abundance: NA; CDR3aa: ASSRGQGAGETQY
v_gene: TRBV2; j_gene: TRBJ2-2; d_gene: NA; abundance: NA; CDR3aa: ASSEAPGLRLGNTGELF
v_gene: TRBV5-1; j_gene: TRBJ2-3; d_gene: NA; abundance: NA; CDR3aa: ASGDSTDTQY
v_gene: TRBV5-6; j_gene: TRBJ2-2; d_gene: NA; abundance: once; CDR3aa: ASTLDWATGELF
v_gene: TRBV5-1; j_gene: TRBJ2-2; d_gene: TRBD2; abundance: NA; CDR3aa: ASSLAGTSGTGELF
v_gene: TRBV6-5; j_gene: TRBJ1-1; d_gene: NA; abundance: NA; CDR3aa: ASSYSSSRVEAF
v_gene: TRBV10-2; j_gene: TRBJ1-2; d_gene: TRBD1; abundance: NA; CDR3aa: ASTAQTGSNYGYT
v_gene: TRBV30; j_gene: TRBJ1-1; d_gene: NA; abundance: NA; CDR3aa: AWSVLRNTEAF
v_gene: TRBV19; j_gene: TRBJ1-1; d_gene: NA; abundance: NA; CDR3aa: ASRSGGGTEAF
v_gene: TRBV7-8; j_gene: TRBJ2-5; d_gene: NA; abundance: few; CDR3aa: ASSVLQETQY
v_gene: TRBV4-1; j_gene: TRBJ2-5; d_gene: TRBD2; abundance: NA; CDR3aa: ASSQERGGETQY
v_gene: TRBV4-2; j_gene: TRBJ1-1; d_gene: NA; abundance: NA; CDR3aa: ASSQEATLNTEAF
v_gene: TRBV25-1; j_gene: TRBJ2-3; d_gene: NA; abundance: few; CDR3aa: ASSEGLFTDTQY
v_gene: TRBV4-2; j_gene: TRBJ1-5; d_gene: TRBD1; abundance: NA; CDR3aa: ASSQESRGTGNQPQH
v_gene: TRBV5-1; j_gene: TRBJ2-1; d_gene: TRBD1; abundance: NA; CDR3aa: ASSLEQGGYNEQF
v_gene: TRBV6-6; j_gene: TRBJ1-3; d_gene: NA; abundance: NA; CDR3aa: ASSYRGNPSGNTIY
v_gene: TRBV5-6; j_gene: TRBJ1-3; d_gene: NA; abundance: NA; CDR3aa: ASSPSWGGGNTIY
v_gene: TRBV2; j_gene: TRBJ2-2; d_gene: NA; abundance: NA; CDR3aa: ASSARGGTGELF
v_gene: TRBV5-4; j_gene: TRBJ2-5; d_gene: TRBD2; abundance: NA; CDR3aa: ASSPAGGYRETQY
v_gene: TRBV6-5; j_gene: TRBJ1-5; d_gene: NA; abundance: NA; CDR3aa: ASRPNGGGQPQH
v_gene: TRBV29-1; j_gene: TRBJ2-3; d_gene: TRBD2; abundance: NA; CDR3aa: SAVAGGVDTQY
v_gene: TRBV5-1; j_gene: TRBJ2-5; d_gene: NA; abundance: few; CDR3aa: ASRPAGEETQY
v_gene: TRBV10-1; j_gene: TRBJ1-3; d_gene: TRBD1; abundance: NA; CDR3aa: ASSAGTGVLGGNTIY
v_gene: TRBV29-1; j_gene: TRBJ2-1; d_gene: TRBD2; abundance: NA; CDR3aa: SVEGLAGDEQF
v_gene: TRBV5-1; j_gene: TRBJ2-3; d_gene: NA; abundance: NA; CDR3aa: ASSLDNPSTDTQY
v_gene: TRBV5-1; j_gene: TRBJ1-1; d_gene: TRBD1; abundance: NA; CDR3aa: ASSLVGPRGTGNTEAF
v_gene: TRBV30; j_gene: TRBJ1-4; d_gene: TRBD1; abundance: NA; CDR3aa: AWSGGQVVVEKLF
v_gene: TRBV5-6; j_gene: TRBJ2-6; d_gene: TRBD2; abundance: NA; CDR3aa: ASSRPGGANVLT